This TCR beta chain was observed in a study of patients and donors after allogeneic stem cell transplantation. TCRdb reprocessed the RT-PCR reads via MiXCR and lists one record per CDR3 protein. The sample has 150,000 to 200,000 distinct CDR3 sequences, around two fifths seen once. Germline assignment: CDR1 SSHAT and CDR2 FNYEAQ (reference sequence). The V and J ends lost 1 base and 1 base respectively, with 7 bases between them. The CDR3 extends over 14 amino acids. This chain uses TRBV7-7 with TRBJ2-5, with no clear D. The TCR was taken from a human donor who was either an allogeneic HSCT recipient or a stem cell or donor lymphocyte infusion donor (not recorded which). It is not recorded whose cells these are; they may come from a transplant donor. Sequencing was done on a sample of blood, either unsorted or a sorted T cell fraction (not recorded which). CDR3: CASSLVRAQETQYF. CDR3 coding DNA: TGTGCCAGCAGCTTAGTTCGGGCCCAAGAGACCCAGTACTTC.